A single sample gave rise to the 6 T cell receptor beta chains below, sequenced in a study of cytomegalovirus exposure and HLA in healthy donors. TCRdb's copy holds only in-frame clones and misses some; the assay was immunoSEQ multiplex PCR. The sample lists approximately 160,000 clones; less than 95% were seen once. The sequencing sample was made of PBMCs. These receptors were taken from a woman aged 18-35 years in good health and CMV-seropositive.

Written as DNA, the CDR3 is TGTGCCAGTAGTATAGGAGGGCAGTGGAACAATGAGCAGTTCTTC. It codes for CASSIGGQWNNEQFF. The rearrangement uses TRBV19 and TRBJ2-1; D might be TRBD2 (5 bases). Germline V gene data show CDR1 as LNHDA and CDR2 as SQIVND (reference sequence). The CDR3 length is 15 residues. The V and J ends lost 1 base and 5 bases respectively, with 12 bases between them.

The gene calls are TRBV27 and TRBJ2-1, with 8 positions matching TRBD2. V was pared by 5 bases and J by 6 bases, with 9 bases of the junction left unmatched. CDR1 and CDR2 from the germline V gene are MNHEY and SMNVEV (reference sequence). The CDR3 extends over 15 amino acids. The CDR3: CASSPAGGAGNEQFF. The CDR3 DNA reads as TGTGCCAGCAGTCCCGCGGGGGGTGCGGGCAATGAGCAGTTCTTC.

The V gene is TRBV27, the J gene TRBJ1-1; a weak D match, TRBD1 (5 bases). Germline V lookup: CDR1 MNHEY, CDR2 SMNVEV (reference sequence). Trimming left V 5 bases short and J 0 bases short, with 19 bases between. The CDR3 has 17 amino acids. CDR3 bases: TGTGCCAGCAGTCCCCTCGAACCGACAGAACTGAACACTGAAGCTTTCTTT. The encoded protein is CASSPLEPTELNTEAFF.

The CDR3 sequence: CSVESGGRMNTEAFF. The DNA of the CDR3 is TGCAGCGTTGAAAGCGGCGGGAGGATGAACACTGAAGCTTTCTTT. This chain links TRBV29-1 with TRBJ1-1; D is unclear. The CDR3 sequence is 15 residues long. Germline CDR1 SQVTM, CDR2 ANQGSEA. The V end lost 2 bases, the J end lost 0 bases, and 13 bases lay between the germline ends.

This clone was counted once. V and J are TRBV29-1 and TRBJ2-1, with 7 bases lining up with TRBD2. The CDR3 spans 15 residues. The V gene's germline CDR1 is SQVTM and CDR2 ANQGSEA. The J segment lost 4 bases and the V segment lost 3 bases, leaving 9 bases of the junction unmatched. The CDR3 bases are TGCAGCGTTGACTTGCGGACTAGGGGATACAATGAGCAGTTCTTC. It specifies CSVDLRTRGYNEQFF.

The V call is TRBV6-1, the J call TRBJ1-4, with D perhaps TRBD1 (6 bases). This CDR3 is built from 16 residues. CDR1 and CDR2 (germline): MNHNS, SASEGT. With 2 bases removed from V and 8 bases from J, the gap between germline ends came to 18 bases. This chain's CDR3 is CASSESPRGKQEKLFF. In nucleotides, the CDR3 is TGTGCCAGCAGTGAAAGCCCCAGGGGCAAGCAGGAAAAACTGTTTTTT.